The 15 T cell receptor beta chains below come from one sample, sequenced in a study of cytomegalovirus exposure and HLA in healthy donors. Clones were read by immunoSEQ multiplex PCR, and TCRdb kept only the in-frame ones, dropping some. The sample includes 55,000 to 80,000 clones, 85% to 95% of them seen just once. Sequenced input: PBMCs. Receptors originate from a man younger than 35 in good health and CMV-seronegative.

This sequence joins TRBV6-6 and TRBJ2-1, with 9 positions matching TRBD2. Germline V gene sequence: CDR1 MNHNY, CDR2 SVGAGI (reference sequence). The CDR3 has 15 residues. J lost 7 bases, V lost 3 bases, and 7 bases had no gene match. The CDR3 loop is CASSYQRGVMNEQFF. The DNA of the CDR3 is TGTGCCAGCAGTTATCAGCGGGGGGTGATGAATGAGCAGTTCTTC.

Written as DNA, the CDR3 is TGTGCCAGCAGCCCATGGGCAGCTAGCGGGAGCTACAATGAGCAGTTCTTC. Translating gives CASSPWAASGSYNEQFF. The chain carries TRBV7-2 and TRBJ2-1; 10 bases line up with TRBD2. The V gene end was trimmed by 5 bases and the J gene end by 3 bases; junction bases not matched to a gene: 10. The germline CDR1 and CDR2 sequences are SGHTA and FQGNSA. The CDR3 loop spans 17 amino acids.

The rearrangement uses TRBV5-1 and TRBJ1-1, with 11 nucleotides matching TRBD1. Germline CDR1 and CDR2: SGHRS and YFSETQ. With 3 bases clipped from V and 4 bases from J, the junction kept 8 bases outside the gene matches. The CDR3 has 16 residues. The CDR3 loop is CASSWGQGVRFTEAFF. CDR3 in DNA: TGCGCCAGCAGCTGGGGACAGGGGGTTCGATTCACTGAAGCTTTCTTT.

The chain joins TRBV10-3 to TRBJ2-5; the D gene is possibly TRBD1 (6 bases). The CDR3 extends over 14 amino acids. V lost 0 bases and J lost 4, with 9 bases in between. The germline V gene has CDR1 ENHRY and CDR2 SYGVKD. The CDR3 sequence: CAISESGAGETQYF. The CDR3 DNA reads TGTGCCATCAGTGAGTCGGGGGCGGGAGAGACCCAGTACTTC.

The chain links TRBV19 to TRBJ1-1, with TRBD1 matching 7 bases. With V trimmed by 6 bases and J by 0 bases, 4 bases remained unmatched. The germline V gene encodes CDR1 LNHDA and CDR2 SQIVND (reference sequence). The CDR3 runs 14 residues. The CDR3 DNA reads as TGTGCCAGTAGGAAGGGACAGCTGAACACTGAAGCTTTCTTT. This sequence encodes CASRKGQLNTEAFF. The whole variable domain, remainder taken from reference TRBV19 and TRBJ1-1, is DGGITQSPKYLFRKEGQNVTLSCEQNLNHDAMYWYRQDPGQGLRLIYYSQIVNDFQKGDIAEGYSVSREKKESFPLTVTSAQKNPTAFYLCASRKGQLNTEAFFGQGTRLTVV.

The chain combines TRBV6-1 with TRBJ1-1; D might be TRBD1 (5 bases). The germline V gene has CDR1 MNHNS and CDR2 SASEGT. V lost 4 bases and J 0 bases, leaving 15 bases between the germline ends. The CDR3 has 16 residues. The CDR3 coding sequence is TGTGCCAGCAGTGCCCTGTGGGGGGATATGAACACTGAAGCTTTCTTT. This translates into CASSALWGDMNTEAFF.

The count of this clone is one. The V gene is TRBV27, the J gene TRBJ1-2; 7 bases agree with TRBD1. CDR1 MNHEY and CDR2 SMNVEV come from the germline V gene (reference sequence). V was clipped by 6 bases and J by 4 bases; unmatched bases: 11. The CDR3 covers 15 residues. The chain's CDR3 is CASRGVGQPVYGYTF. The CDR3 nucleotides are TGTGCCAGCAGGGGGGTGGGACAGCCAGTCTATGGCTACACCTTC.

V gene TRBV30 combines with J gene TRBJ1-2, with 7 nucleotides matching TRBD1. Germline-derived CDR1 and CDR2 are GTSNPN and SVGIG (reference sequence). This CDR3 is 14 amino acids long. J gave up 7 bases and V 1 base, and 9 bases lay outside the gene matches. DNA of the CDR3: TGTGCCTGGAGTGCGGGGACAGCCCGATCTGGCTACACCTTC. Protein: CAWSAGTARSGYTF.

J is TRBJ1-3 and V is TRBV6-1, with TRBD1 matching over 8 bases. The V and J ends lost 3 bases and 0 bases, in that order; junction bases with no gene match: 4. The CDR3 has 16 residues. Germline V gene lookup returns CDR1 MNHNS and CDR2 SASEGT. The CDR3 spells CASSETGVYSGNTIYF. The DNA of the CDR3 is TGTGCCAGCAGTGAGACAGGGGTCTACTCTGGAAACACCATATATTTT.

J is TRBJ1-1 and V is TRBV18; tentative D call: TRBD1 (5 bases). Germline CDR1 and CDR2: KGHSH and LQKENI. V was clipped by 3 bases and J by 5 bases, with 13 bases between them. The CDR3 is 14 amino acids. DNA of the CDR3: TGTGCCAGCTCACCCCCAGGGCTCGGGACTGAAGCTTTCTTT. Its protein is CASSPPGLGTEAFF. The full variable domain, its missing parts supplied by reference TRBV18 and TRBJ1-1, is NAGVMQNPRHLVRRRGQEARLRCSPMKGHSHVYWYRQLPEEGLKFMVYLQKENIIDESGMPKERFSAEFPKEGPSILRIQQVVRGDSAAYFCASSPPGLGTEAFFGQGTRLTVV.

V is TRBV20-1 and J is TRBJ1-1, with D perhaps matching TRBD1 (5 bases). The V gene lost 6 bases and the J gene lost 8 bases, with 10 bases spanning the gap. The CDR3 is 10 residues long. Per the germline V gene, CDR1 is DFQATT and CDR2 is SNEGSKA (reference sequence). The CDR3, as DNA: TGCAGTGCACACCGGGGGGAAGCTTTCTTT. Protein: CSAHRGEAFF.

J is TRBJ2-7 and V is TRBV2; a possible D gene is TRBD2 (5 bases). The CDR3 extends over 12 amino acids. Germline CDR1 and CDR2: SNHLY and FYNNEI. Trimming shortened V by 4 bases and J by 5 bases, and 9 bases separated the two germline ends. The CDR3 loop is CASSVGLDEQYF. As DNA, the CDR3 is TGTGCCAGCAGTGTTGGACTGGACGAGCAGTACTTC.

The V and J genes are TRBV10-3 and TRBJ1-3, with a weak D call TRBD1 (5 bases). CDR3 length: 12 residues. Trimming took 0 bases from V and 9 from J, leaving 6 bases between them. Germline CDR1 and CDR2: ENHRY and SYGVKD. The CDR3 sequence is CAISESGPTIYF. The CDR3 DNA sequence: TGTGCCATCAGTGAGTCGGGGCCCACCATATATTTT.

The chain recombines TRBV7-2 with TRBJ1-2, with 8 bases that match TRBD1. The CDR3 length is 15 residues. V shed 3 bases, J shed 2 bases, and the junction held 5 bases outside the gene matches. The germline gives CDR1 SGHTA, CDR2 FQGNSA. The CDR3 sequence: CASSFYRGENYGYTF. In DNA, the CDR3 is TGTGCCAGCAGCTTTTACAGGGGGGAGAACTATGGCTACACCTTC. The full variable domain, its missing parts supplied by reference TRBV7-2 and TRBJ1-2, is GAGVSQSPSNKVTEKGKDVELRCDPISGHTALYWYRQSLGQGLEFLIYFQGNSAPDKSGLPSDRFSAERTGGSVSTLTIQRTQQEDSAVYLCASSFYRGENYGYTFGSGTRLTVV.

CDR3 bases: TGTGCCAGCAGCACGACAGGGAACTACGAGCAGTACTTC. Protein product: CASSTTGNYEQYF. V gene TRBV5-4 combines with J gene TRBJ2-7, with 7 bases aligning to TRBD1. This CDR3 has 13 amino acids. Germline CDR1 and CDR2: SGHNT and YYREEE (reference sequence). Trimming took 4 bases from V and 3 from J; bases not matched to a gene: 4.